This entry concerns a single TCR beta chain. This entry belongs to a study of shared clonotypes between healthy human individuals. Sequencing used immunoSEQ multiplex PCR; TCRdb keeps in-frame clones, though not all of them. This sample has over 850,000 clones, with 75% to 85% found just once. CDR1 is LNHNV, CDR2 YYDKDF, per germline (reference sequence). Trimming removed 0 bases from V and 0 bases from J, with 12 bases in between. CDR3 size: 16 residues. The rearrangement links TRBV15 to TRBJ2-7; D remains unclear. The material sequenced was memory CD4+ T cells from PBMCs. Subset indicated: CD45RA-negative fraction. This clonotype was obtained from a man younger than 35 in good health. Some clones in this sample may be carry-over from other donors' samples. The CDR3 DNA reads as TGTGCCACCAGCAGAGAAGTGGGAACGAGCTCCTACGAGCAGTACTTC. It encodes CATSREVGTSSYEQYF.